Shown below are 14 T cell receptor beta chains from a single sample sequenced in a study of neurological immune-mediated disorders. TCRdb re-analysed the 5' RACE reads in MiXCR, keeping a single row per CDR3 protein. The table has more than 35,000 distinct CDR3 sequences, 6% to 7% seen once. The source material was CD4+ T cells from blood. These TCRs come from a woman in her thirties or forties in good health.

The CDR3 loop reads CASSRDRGPQETQYF. CDR3 nucleotide sequence: TGTGCCAGCTCGCGAGACAGGGGGCCTCAAGAGACCCAGTACTTC. The chain joins TRBV18 to TRBJ2-5; the match to TRBD1 covers 10 bases. The germline CDR1 and CDR2 sequences are KGHSH and LQKENI. This CDR3 is 15 amino acids long. V gave up 6 bases and J gave up 2 bases; unmatched junction bases: 6.

At least ten counts were recorded for this clonotype. This chain links TRBV5-1 with TRBJ2-7; weak D call: TRBD2 (6 bases). Germline CDR1 and CDR2: SGHRS and YFSETQ. This CDR3 has 13 amino acids. Between the trimmed V and J ends, which lost 1 base and 9 bases, there was a span of 14 bases. The CDR3 loop reads CASSLKEGSGQYF. CDR3 nucleotide sequence: TGCGCCAGCAGCTTGAAGGAGGGAAGTGGGCAGTACTTC.

This clonotype was counted many times. The V gene is TRBV20-1, the J gene TRBJ2-7, with D perhaps TRBD1 (6 bases). The CDR3 is made up of 14 amino acids. V was trimmed by 3 bases and J by 2 bases, leaving 14 bases between them. From germline, CDR1 is DFQATT and CDR2 SNEGSKA (reference sequence). CDR3 residues: CSASSQQGTYEQYF. The CDR3 DNA reads TGCAGTGCTAGCTCCCAACAGGGTACCTACGAGCAGTACTTC.

On this clonotype: The final CDR3 position lacks the conserved phenylalanine or tryptophan, pointing to a likely read error. V and J are TRBV29-1 and TRBJ2-7; 8 nucleotides line up with TRBD1. Germline CDR1 and CDR2: SQVTM and ANQGSEA. The ends lost 7 bases at V and 6 bases at J; junction bases unmatched: 11. The CDR3 contains 13 residues. The CDR3: CSARIQTGAEQYC. CDR3 coding DNA: TGCAGCGCCCGGATTCAGACAGGGGCCGAGCAGTACTGT.

This clonotype was counted at least ten times. This chain connects TRBV9 to TRBJ2-1; D remains ambiguous. The V end was cut by 3 bases, the J end by 8 bases, with 15 bases between. The CDR3 loop spans 14 amino acids. Germline loops: CDR1 SGDLS, CDR2 YYNGEE. This CDR3 reads CASSASPNPDEQFF. CDR3 nucleotide sequence: TGTGCCAGCAGCGCGAGCCCAAACCCCGATGAGCAGTTCTTC.

This clonotype was detected ten times or more. The V call is TRBV4-2, the J call TRBJ2-3; 8 bases are shared with TRBD2. With 0 bases clipped from V and 3 bases from J, the junction kept 5 bases outside the gene matches. There are 16 residues in the CDR3. In germline, CDR1 is LGHNA, CDR2 YNFKEQ. The chain's CDR3 is CASSQEPGGRTDTQYF. The CDR3 DNA follows: TGTGCCAGCAGCCAAGAGCCGGGAGGGCGTACAGATACGCAGTATTTT.

This clonotype was seen at least ten times. V is TRBV5-1 and J is TRBJ1-4, with TRBD1 identical over 8 bases. Germline CDR1 SGHRS, CDR2 YFSETQ. J lost 8 bases, V lost 5 bases, and 11 bases had no gene match. The CDR3 sequence is 15 residues long. The CDR3 here is CASRLEGQATEKLFF. CDR3 DNA sequence: TGCGCCAGCAGACTTGAGGGACAGGCGACAGAAAAACTGTTTTTT.

This clonotype was detected only once. The chain links TRBV5-1 to TRBJ2-5; D is ambiguous. Trimming removed 5 bases from V and 2 bases from J, with 4 bases in between. The CDR3 runs to 11 residues. Germline CDR1 and CDR2: SGHRS and YFSETQ. CDR3 amino acids: CASRWQETQYF. For the CDR3, the DNA is TGCGCCAGCAGATGGCAAGAGACCCAGTACTTC. Full variable domain (remainder filled in from reference TRBV5-1 and TRBJ2-5): KAGVTQTPRYLIKTRGQQVTLSCSPISGHRSVSWYQQTPGQGLQFLFEYFSETQRNKGNFPGRFSGRQFSNSRSEMNVSTLELGDSALYLCASRWQETQYFGPGTRLLVL.

Many counts were recorded for this clonotype. The chain recombines TRBV11-2 with TRBJ2-5; D possibly corresponds to TRBD2 (6 bases). The CDR3 covers 15 residues. The V end lost 2 bases, the J end lost 5 bases, and 15 bases lay between the germline ends. Germline CDR1 reads SGHAT; CDR2 reads FQNNGV. The CDR3 spells CASSLSGSGRETQYF. CDR3 bases: TGTGCCAGCAGCTTAAGCGGGTCGGGGAGGGAGACCCAGTACTTC.

At least ten counts were recorded for this clonotype. The rearrangement uses TRBV3-1 and TRBJ1-2, with D perhaps matching TRBD1 (6 bases). The germline V and J ends were trimmed by 4 bases and 4 bases, with 19 bases remaining between them. CDR3 length: 16 residues. Germline V CDR1 and CDR2: LGHDT, YNNKEL (reference sequence). The CDR3: CASSPPLGGAAYGYTF. CDR3 nucleotides: TGTGCCAGCAGCCCACCCCTGGGGGGGGCGGCCTATGGCTACACCTTC.

This clonotype was picked up many times. The chain is built from TRBV28 and TRBJ1-2; 10 bases are a match to TRBD1. Germline CDR1 MDHEN, CDR2 SYDVKM. Trimming cost V 5 bases and J 4 bases; bases outside gene matches: 7. The CDR3 runs to 15 residues. The CDR3 protein is CASSAPGQGTYGYTF. As DNA, the CDR3 is TGTGCCAGCAGTGCTCCGGGACAGGGGACCTATGGCTACACCTTC.

This clonotype was observed a handful of times. J is TRBJ1-1 and V is TRBV7-9; unclear D gene. Germline V gene data show CDR1 as SEHNR and CDR2 as FQNEAQ (reference sequence). V was shortened by 1 base and J by 2 bases, with 5 bases between the two germline ends. The CDR3 totals 13 residues. The DNA of the CDR3 is TGTGCCAGCAGCTTAGGACGAAACACTGAAGCTTTCTTT. This translates into CASSLGRNTEAFF.

This clonotype occurred many times. CDR3 DNA sequence: TGCGCCAGCAGCTTAACAGGATCCACCGGGGAGCTGTTTTTT. It specifies CASSLTGSTGELFF. This chain connects TRBV5-1 to TRBJ2-2, with a possible D match to TRBD1 (5 bases). V gave up 2 bases and J gave up 4 bases, with 9 bases separating them. The germline gives CDR1 SGHRS, CDR2 YFSETQ. The CDR3 is 14 amino acids.

This clonotype was seen ten or more times. The V call is TRBV20-1, the J call TRBJ2-3, with TRBD2 matching 10 bases. The CDR3 runs 14 residues. The germline gives CDR1 DFQATT, CDR2 SNEGSKA (reference sequence). V was pared by 2 bases and J by 4 bases, with 3 bases of the junction left unmatched. The CDR3 here is CSARSGRAADTQYF. The CDR3 coding sequence is TGCAGTGCTAGAAGCGGGAGGGCCGCAGATACGCAGTATTTT.